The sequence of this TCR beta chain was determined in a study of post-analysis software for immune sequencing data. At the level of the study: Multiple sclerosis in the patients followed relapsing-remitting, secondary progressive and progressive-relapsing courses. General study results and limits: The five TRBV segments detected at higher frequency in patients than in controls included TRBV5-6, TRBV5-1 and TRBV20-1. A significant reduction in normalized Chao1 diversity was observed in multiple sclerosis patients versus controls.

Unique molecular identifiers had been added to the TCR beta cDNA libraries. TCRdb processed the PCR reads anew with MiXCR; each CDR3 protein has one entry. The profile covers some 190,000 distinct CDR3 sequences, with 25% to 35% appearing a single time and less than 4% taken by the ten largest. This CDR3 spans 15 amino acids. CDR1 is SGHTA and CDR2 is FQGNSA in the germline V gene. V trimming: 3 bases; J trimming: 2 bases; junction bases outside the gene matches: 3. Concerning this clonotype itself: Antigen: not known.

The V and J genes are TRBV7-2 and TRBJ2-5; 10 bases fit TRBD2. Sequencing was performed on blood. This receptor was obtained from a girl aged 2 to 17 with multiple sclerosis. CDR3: CASSFVAGGQETQYF. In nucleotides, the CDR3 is TGTGCCAGCAGCTTCGTAGCGGGAGGTCAAGAGACCCAGTACTTC.